This TCR beta chain was retrieved from a study of tissue T cells after allogeneic stem cell transplantation. This clone was counted only a few times. The antigen remains undetermined. Genes and germline are mouse. The CDR3 is cut off 1 residue early in the read; its end comes from the germline J gene. Germline lookup yields CDR1 KGHPV and CDR2 FQNQEV (reference sequence). The CDR3 covers 13 residues. Losses at the gene ends were 5 bases for V and 3 bases for J; bases not matched to a gene: 1. Study outcomes and limitations: The study did not identify alloreactive or antigen-specific tissue TCRs, and some clones might be persisting host cells. Within patients, tissue anatomy strongly shaped TCR repertoire composition.

Specified time point: mouse harvest day 7 after allogeneic transplant. Mouse grafts combined 10^7 T-cell-depleted bone marrow cells with 10^6 splenic CD5+ T cells. This mouse GVHD model was MHC-mismatched B6 to BALB/c, profiled day 7 or 14. Sequencing of TCRbeta CDR3 at survey depth gave sequences and template counts. Generated by immunoSEQ multiplex PCR, the TCRdb table keeps only in-frame clones and is missing some. This sample carries around 10,000 clones, approximately 38% of them seen once, and the ten largest clones take 1.8%. The chain carries TRBV26 and TRBJ2-5; 8 positions agree with TRBD1. The receptor was derived from a female BALB/c mouse given C57BL/6 T cells with graft-versus-host disease after an allogeneic hematopoietic cell transplant. The sample comprised skin. The CDR3 region is CASSGQGQDTQYF. The sequenced part of the CDR3 DNA is TGTGCCAGCAGTGGACAGGGTCAAGACACCCAGTAC. Combining the CDR3 with reference TRBV26 and TRBJ2-5 gives the whole variable domain NSKVIQTPRYLVKGQGQKAKMRCIPEKGHPVVFWYQQNKNNEFKFLINFQNQEVLQQIDMTEKRFSAECPSNSPCSLEIQSSEAGDSALYLCASSGQGQDTQYFGPGTRLLVL.